This T cell receptor beta chain emerged from a study of cytomegalovirus exposure and HLA in healthy donors. Study context: Counted in an early data release were tens of millions of unique TCRs from HLA-typed donors.

Nominally healthy donors were sampled, though unrecorded immune exposures were likely. With respect to this clone: Its target is unknown.

Overall study results and limits: Later, an analysis found that common viral pathogens appeared to be linked with several of the most significant clusters. TCR beta chains numbering some 160 were designated cytomegalovirus-associated.

PCR amplification relied on 60 Vbeta primers (plus 13 Jbeta primers). Data came from immunoSEQ multiplex PCR; TCRdb stores just in-frame clones and leaves some out. The table includes around 160,000 clones, around 78% detected once. The sequence came from a woman aged 40 to 55 in good health and CMV-seronegative. Sequenced: PBMCs.

The CDR3 here is CAWSPGLYEQYF. In DNA form, the CDR3 reads TGTGCCTGGAGCCCCGGTCTCTACGAGCAGTACTTC. The chain employs TRBV30 and TRBJ2-7; D gene ambiguous. This CDR3 is built from 12 residues. CDR1 is GTSNPN, CDR2 SVGIG, per germline (reference sequence). Trimming took off 3 bases at V and 3 bases at J, with 9 bases between the two ends.